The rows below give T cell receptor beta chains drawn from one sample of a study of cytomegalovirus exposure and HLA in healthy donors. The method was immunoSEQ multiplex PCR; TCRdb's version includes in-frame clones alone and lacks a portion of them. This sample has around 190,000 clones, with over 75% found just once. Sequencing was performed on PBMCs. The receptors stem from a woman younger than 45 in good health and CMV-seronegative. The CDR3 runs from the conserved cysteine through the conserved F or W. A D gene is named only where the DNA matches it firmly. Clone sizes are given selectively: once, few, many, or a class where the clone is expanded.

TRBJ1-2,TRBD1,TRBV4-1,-,CASSQEGTGIYGYTF,TGCGCCAGCAGCCAAGAAGGGACAGGAATCTATGGCTACACCTTC
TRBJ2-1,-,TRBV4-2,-,CASSQVKGVYNEQFF,TGTGCCAGCAGCCAAGTCAAGGGGGTTTACAATGAGCAGTTCTTC
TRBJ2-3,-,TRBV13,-,CASRTRISTDTQYF,TGTGCCAGCAGGACGCGGATTAGCACAGATACGCAGTATTTT
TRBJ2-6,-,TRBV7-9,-,CASSLSWALAGSGANVLTF,TGTGCCAGCAGCTTATCTTGGGCGTTGGCGGGCTCTGGGGCCAACGTCCTGACTTTC
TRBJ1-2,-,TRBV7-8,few,CASSPQLAYGYTF,TGTGCCAGCAGCCCACAGCTAGCTTATGGCTACACCTTC
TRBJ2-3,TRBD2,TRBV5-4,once,CASSLAAGGQGDTQYF,TGTGCCAGCAGCTTGGCAGCGGGGGGGCAGGGGGATACGCAGTATTTT
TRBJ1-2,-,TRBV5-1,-,CASSLAGNGYTF,TGCGCCAGCAGCTTGGCCGGGAATGGCTACACCTTC
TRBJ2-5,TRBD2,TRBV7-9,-,CASSLATSGGVQETQYF,TGTGCCAGCAGCCTCGCAACTAGCGGGGGGGTACAAGAGACCCAGTACTTC
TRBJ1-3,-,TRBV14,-,CASSGWATGPGNTIYF,TGTGCCAGCAGCGGGTGGGCGACAGGCCCTGGAAACACCATATATTTT
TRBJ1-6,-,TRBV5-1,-,CASSPLAQGLGPLHF,TGCGCCAGCAGCCCGTTGGCACAGGGACTAGGACCCCTCCACTTT
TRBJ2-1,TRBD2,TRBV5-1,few,CASSLGLAGANEQFF,TGCGCCAGCAGCTTGGGACTAGCGGGAGCCAATGAGCAGTTCTTC
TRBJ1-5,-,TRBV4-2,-,CASSQDAGAGQPQHF,TGTGCCAGCAGCCAGGACGCGGGGGCTGGACAGCCCCAGCATTTT
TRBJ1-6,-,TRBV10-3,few,CAISELQGGDSPLHF,TGTGCCATCAGTGAGCTACAGGGTGGGGATTCACCCCTCCACTTT
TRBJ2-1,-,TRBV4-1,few,CASSQVGLKDNEQFF,TGCGCCAGCAGCCAAGTGGGACTGAAGGACAATGAGCAGTTCTTC
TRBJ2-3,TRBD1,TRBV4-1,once,CASSQLQGASTDTQYF,TGCGCCAGCAGCCAACTACAGGGGGCTAGCACAGATACGCAGTATTTT
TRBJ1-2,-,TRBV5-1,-,CASSLTGTLDGYTF,TGCGCCAGCAGCTTGACAGGGACCCTCGATGGCTACACCTTC
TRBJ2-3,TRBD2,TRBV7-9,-,CASSLAWTSGTSTDTQYF,TGTGCCAGCAGCTTAGCTTGGACTAGCGGGACTAGCACAGATACGCAGTATTTT
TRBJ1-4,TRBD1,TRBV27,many,CASSLGQGTEKLFF,TGTGCCAGCAGCCTGGGACAGGGGACGGAAAAACTGTTTTTT
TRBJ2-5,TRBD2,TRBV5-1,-,CASSRGTSGRGAETQYF,TGCGCCAGCAGCAGGGGGACTAGCGGGAGGGGCGCAGAGACCCAGTACTTC
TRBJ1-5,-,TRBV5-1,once,CASKKQPEVGQPQHF,TGCGCCAGCAAGAAACAACCAGAGGTTGGGCAGCCCCAGCATTTT
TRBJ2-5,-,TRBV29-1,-,CSVGRDSQETQYF,TGCAGCGTCGGCAGAGACTCCCAAGAGACCCAGTACTTC
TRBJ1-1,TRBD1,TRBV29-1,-,CSVEEKGGVLAFF,TGCAGCGTTGAAGAAAAAGGGGGCGTCTTAGCTTTCTTT
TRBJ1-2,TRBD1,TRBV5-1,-,CASSPPTLTGVRGYTF,TGCGCCAGCAGCCCGCCTACTTTGACAGGGGTGCGGGGCTACACCTTC
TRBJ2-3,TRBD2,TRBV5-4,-,CASSWLTGGPDTQYF,TGTGCCAGCAGCTGGCTGACGGGAGGGCCAGATACGCAGTATTTT
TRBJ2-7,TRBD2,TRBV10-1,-,CASSESGGGSLSSYEQYF,TGCGCCAGCAGTGAGTCTGGGGGGGGGAGTTTGAGCTCCTACGAGCAGTACTTC
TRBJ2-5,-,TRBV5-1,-,CASSARTPHPGGETQYF,TGCGCCAGCAGCGCCAGGACTCCTCACCCTGGGGGGGAGACCCAGTACTTC
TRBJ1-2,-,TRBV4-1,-,CASSLLGGEGYTF,TGCGCCAGCAGCCTGCTCGGGGGGGAAGGCTACACCTTC
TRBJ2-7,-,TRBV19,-,CASSIGRRGSYEQYF,TGTGCCAGTAGTATAGGACGACGAGGGAGCTACGAGCAGTACTTC
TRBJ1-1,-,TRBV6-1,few,CASSERESYTEAFF,TGTGCCAGCAGTGAAAGAGAATCCTACACTGAAGCTTTCTTT
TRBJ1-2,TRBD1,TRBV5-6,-,CASSLTGEEDGYTF,TGTGCCAGCAGCTTGACAGGGGAGGAGGATGGCTACACCTTC
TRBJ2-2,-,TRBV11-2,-,CASSHPTRNTGELFF,TGTGCCAGCAGCCACCCGACAAGGAACACCGGGGAGCTGTTTTTT
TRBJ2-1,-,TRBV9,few,CASSPPTAAVYNEQFF,TGTGCCAGCAGCCCGCCGACAGCTGCTGTCTACAATGAGCAGTTCTTC
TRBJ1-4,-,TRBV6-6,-,CASSKRQALNEKLFF,TGTGCCAGCAGTAAACGACAGGCTCTAAATGAAAAACTGTTTTTT
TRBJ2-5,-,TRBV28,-,CASSFTGLQETQYF,TGTGCCAGCAGTTTCACGGGATTGCAAGAGACCCAGTACTTC
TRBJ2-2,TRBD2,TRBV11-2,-,CASSLRALAGRYTGELFF,TGTGCCAGCAGCTTAAGAGCACTAGCGGGACGATACACCGGGGAGCTGTTTTTT
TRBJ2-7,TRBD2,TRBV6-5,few,CASTEGWEGRDEQYF,TGTGCCAGCACCGAAGGGTGGGAGGGTCGAGACGAGCAGTACTTC
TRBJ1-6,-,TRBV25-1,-,CASSSRTHHNSPLHF,TGTGCCAGCAGTTCCCGGACACACCATAATTCACCCCTCCACTTT